This entry features one T cell receptor beta chain sequence. What antigen it recognizes has not been identified. Per-nucleotide qualities are absent, and no much larger clonotype sits a single base away. This entry comes from a study of identical twins (dated by TCRdb to 2016 to 2017). About the investigation overall: To test whether fetal clonotypes persist, the study used deep sequencing on TCR alpha and beta repertoires from monozygotic twins, unrelated adults of various ages, and cord blood. To rule out contamination, the twin experiments were replicated at different times with different library preparation protocols.

Only healthy Caucasian donors were included. The twin cohort consisted of three pairs of female monozygotic twins, all aged about 18 to 29 years. RNA for TCR libraries was isolated from peripheral blood mononuclear cells. Overall results and qualifications from the work: Because the same donors could not be followed over many years, conclusions were based on cross-sectional statistical analysis. Zero-insertion analyses could be partly confounded by invariant T cells such as MAIT and iNKT, though diverse VJ usage argued against such confounding for most clonotypes. The excess sharing between twins in beta out-of-frame sequences was weaker because fewer shared sequences reduced the signal-to-noise ratio. Out-of-frame TCR alpha sequences shared between twins showed an excess of low generation-probability sequences compared with coincidental sharing between unrelated individuals. In monozygotic twins, out-of-frame TCR alpha sharing was systematically underestimated by recombination models, although the models agreed with sharing between unrelated individuals. Fewer insertions were carried by abundant cord blood beta clonotypes; a weaker similar trend was observed in young adult naive repertoires, while no such trend was observed in memory repertoires.

Reading the germline V gene gives CDR1 SGHTA and CDR2 FQGNSA. Trimming removed 8 bases from V and 9 bases from J; the gene matches leave 9 bases unexplained. The CDR3 numbers 13 residues from cysteine through phenylalanine. The only DNA kept is the CDR3, 39 bases in frame from the first base. Library prep was done by 5' RACE. The listed sequencing device is Illumina HiSeq 2000. A universal primer binding site was introduced by template switching, and a unique molecular identifier was present in the final cDNA, enabling accurate counting of TCR cDNA molecules. First-strand cDNA for TCR alpha and beta chains was synthesized from specific primers in the conserved constant-segment region. Each cDNA library was double barcoded, with a SMART-Mk sample barcode plus Illumina barcodes, to control for contamination. TruSeq adapter sequences and Illumina sample barcodes were added in two successive PCR steps. Sequencing of the TCR alpha and beta cDNA libraries was done on the Illumina HiSeq platform using custom primers. On the authors' methods: MiGEC processed the raw reads to extract unique molecular identifiers, while MiXCR was used to determine the CDR3 positions. Recombination models were inferred per individual with the repgenHMM and IGoR tools using an EM algorithm. Shared clonotype analysis was performed with the tcR package in R, normalizing sharing by the product of cloneset sizes. To study raw recombination without the effects of thymic and clonal selection, out-of-frame nonproductive sequences were analyzed. The raw public data were reprocessed by TCRdb itself: fastp quality trimming at Q25, MiXCR clonotype calling, in-frame beta chains only. Rows merge per CDR3 protein into single entries with the most common DNA and genes. None of the V and J calls come from the authors' own analysis; TCRdb made them. This sample lists roughly 750,000 distinct CDR3 sequences; less than 25% were detected once. The leading ten clones occupy 4% to 4.5% of the sample.

These data also featured in a second study, about T cells expressing NK-cell markers. As the second study states: In sorted CD3+CD56+NKG2C+, CD3+CD56+NKG2C- and CD3+CD56-NKG2C+ T-cell subsets from eight or nine donors, TCR beta-chain repertoires were profiled. Among the eight sequenced donors, only one was HCMV-seronegative, while the other seven were HCMV-seropositive. To restrict sorting to alphabetaTCR-expressing T cells, an anti-gammadeltaTCR antibody was added in several experiments. In about six donors, the dominant CD3+CD56+NKG2C+ clonotypes were found to rank among the top 10 CD8+ clonotypes and to make up about 1.0-7.0% of CD8+ T cells. Those dominant clonotypes were again the most abundant among CD3+CD56-NKG2C+ cells in a handful of donors, at roughly 25-65%. It remained unclear whether the expanded NKG2C-expressing T cell clones were specific for HCMV antigens. All eight donors whose samples were sequenced were randomly selected healthy volunteers, three of them men and five women. HCMV-specific IgG was detected in serum with a commercial ELISA kit to determine HCMV serostatus. For over 5 donors, bulk peripheral blood T-cell repertoires were also sequenced from unsorted PBMC. MIGEC handled demultiplexing of the reads and grouping by UMI, while MiTCR was used to assemble and quantify clonotypes. To remove erroneous sequences, TCR cDNA sequences were retained only when supported by two or more reads. Downstream repertoire analysis used the tcR package, and clonotypes were matched across fractions by CDR3 nucleotide sequence plus V segment. VDJmatch was used to annotate antigen specificity against VDJdb, with one amino acid substitution in CDR3 permitted.

The chain employs TRBV7-2 and TRBJ1-2; the junction holds 10 bases that match TRBD1. This TCR derives from a woman between 18 and 30 years old in good health. Source material: PBMCs. The CDR3 sequence is CASRGTGEGRYTF. The DNA sequence is given as TGTGCCAGCCGGGGGACAGGGGAAGGCCGCTACACCTTC.